These 20 T cell receptor beta chains came from one sample sequenced in a study of beta chain features in type 1 diabetes. Reverse transcribing all isolated RNA meant expressed TCRB transcripts were sequenced. Sequencing was performed with immunoSEQ multiplex PCR; in TCRdb, only in-frame clones are kept and a portion is missing. Here the sample spans some 700,000 clones, under 15% being singletons. Points from the study as a whole: Within each of all four CD4+ subsets, Type 1 diabetes patients had TCRB CDR3s that were moderately but significantly shorter.

These TCRs' antigens remain unknown. Sequencing was performed on naive CD4+ T cells from blood. The receptor set was obtained from a man aged 18 to 35 with type 1 diabetes.

This chain joins TRBV6-5 and TRBJ1-1; 7 nucleotides match TRBD1. Germline trimming cut 6 bases from V and 1 base from J; bases unmatched to any gene: 8. CDR1 is MNHEY, CDR2 SVGAGI, per germline. The CDR3 has 15 amino acids. The CDR3 nucleotides are TGTGCCAGCAGACCGGACAGGCGACCGAACACTGAAGCTTTCTTT. Protein: CASRPDRRPNTEAFF.

A few counts support this clone. The chain couples TRBV30 to TRBJ2-7; TRBD2 might be the D (7 bases). The CDR3 has 15 amino acids. Trimming took 0 bases from V and 1 from J, leaving 13 bases between them. The germline V gene encodes CDR1 GTSNPN and CDR2 SVGIG (reference sequence). CDR3 residues: CAWSVRGGLSYEQYF. In DNA form, the CDR3 reads TGTGCCTGGAGTGTTCGCGGGGGCCTTTCCTACGAGCAGTACTTC.

Turning to this clone: This may arise from a read error, as a much more abundant clone is one base away. The CDR3 DNA reads TGTGCCAGCAGCCCCACCTACGAGCAGTACTTC. It yields the protein CASSPTYEQYF. The chain joins TRBV7-2 to TRBJ2-5; no clear D. The end of the DNA fits TRBJ2-7 better, so the J call may be wrong. Germline assignment: CDR1 SGHTA and CDR2 FQGNSA. This CDR3 is 11 amino acids long.

As for this clone: This sample also contains other DNA sequences that code for the same CDR3. V usage is TRBV7-9 and J usage is TRBJ2-2; D not certain. The CDR3 is made up of 12 amino acids. The germline gives CDR1 SEHNR, CDR2 FQNEAQ (reference sequence). V dropped 5 bases and J dropped 4 bases, with 5 bases sitting between them. For the CDR3, the DNA is TGTGCCAGCAGCCTAAGCACCGGGGAGCTGTTTTTT. Translated, it gives CASSLSTGELFF.

V is TRBV4-1 and J is TRBJ1-5; 11 nucleotides match TRBD1. This CDR3 contains 19 residues. In germline, CDR1 is MGHRA, CDR2 YSYEKL. J lost 4 bases, V lost 0 bases, and 11 bases had no gene match. DNA for the CDR3: TGCGCCAGCAGCCAAGATCCGGGACAGGGGGTCTATGAGAATCAGCCCCAGCATTTT. It codes for CASSQDPGQGVYENQPQHF.

The chain joins TRBV9 to TRBJ2-5, with D possibly called TRBD1 or TRBD2 (5 bases each). The germline gives CDR1 SGDLS, CDR2 YYNGEE. The V gene lost 4 bases and the J gene lost 0 bases, with 22 bases spanning the gap. This CDR3 region has 18 residues. The chain's CDR3 is CASSTPTRGRNHQETQYF. As DNA, the CDR3 is TGTGCCAGCAGCACTCCCACCCGGGGCAGGAACCACCAAGAGACCCAGTACTTC.

V and J are TRBV9 and TRBJ1-1; D possibly corresponds to TRBD1 (6 bases). Trimming took 1 base from V and 1 from J, leaving 11 bases between them. The CDR3 has 15 amino acids. CDR1 is SGDLS and CDR2 is YYNGEE in the germline V gene. The CDR3 here is CASSVSPTGNTEAFF. The DNA of the CDR3 is TGTGCCAGCAGCGTAAGCCCGACAGGGAACACTGAAGCTTTCTTT.

This clone showed up just a few times. The chain links TRBV28 to TRBJ1-2; weak D call: TRBD1 (6 bases). The V gene's germline CDR1 is MDHEN and CDR2 SYDVKM. This CDR3 has 12 residues. Trimming left V 4 bases short and J 8 bases short, with 11 bases between. The DNA of the CDR3 is TGTGCCAGCAGTTCGGGGGCGCGGGGCTACACCTTC. Its protein product is CASSSGARGYTF.

This clone has just a few counts. The rearrangement joins TRBV7-9 to TRBJ2-7; 9 positions agree with TRBD1. This CDR3 contains 14 residues. Germline V gives CDR1 SEHNR, CDR2 FQNEAQ (reference sequence). V was clipped by 6 bases and J by 2 bases; unmatched bases: 5. Here the CDR3 DNA reads TGTGCCAGCAGTTTCGGGACAGGGACCTACGAGCAGTACTTC. Protein sequence: CASSFGTGTYEQYF.

This clone has more than one count but fewer than ten. The rearrangement uses TRBV10-1 and TRBJ2-2; unclear D gene. There are 14 residues in the CDR3. Trimming shortened V by 5 bases and J by 0 bases, and 7 bases separated the two germline ends. The germline gives CDR1 WNHNN, CDR2 SYGVQD (reference sequence). Here the CDR3 DNA reads TGCGCCAGCAGTCCAAGGCCGAACACCGGGGAGCTGTTTTTT. Protein sequence: CASSPRPNTGELFF.

This clone was recorded a few times. Here the CDR3 reads CASSEALGNKETQYF. As DNA, the CDR3 is TGTGCCAGCAGTGAAGCATTGGGGAATAAAGAGACCCAGTACTTC. The V and J genes are TRBV25-1 and TRBJ2-5; D uncertain. This CDR3 spans 15 amino acids. Germline V gene data show CDR1 as MGHDK and CDR2 as SYGVNS. V lost 2 bases and J lost 3, with 13 bases in between.

This rearrangement joins TRBV19 to TRBJ2-6; no reliable D call. V lost 5 bases to trimming and J lost 1 base, with 6 bases between them. Germline CDR1 reads LNHDA; CDR2 reads SQIVND (reference sequence). This CDR3 region has 14 residues. The DNA for the CDR3 is TGTGCCAGTAGTCGTCATTCTGGGGCCAACGTCCTGACTTTC. Protein: CASSRHSGANVLTF.

This clone was counted a few times. The chain couples TRBV18 to TRBJ2-4; D is unresolved. Looked up from germline, CDR1 is KGHSH and CDR2 is LQKENI. The V end was cut by 3 bases, the J end by 8 bases, with 8 bases between. This CDR3 comprises 12 residues. The CDR3 bases are TGTGCCAGCTCACCCCAAAGGGACATTCAGTACTTC. It is translated as CASSPQRDIQYF.

The V call is TRBV5-6, the J call TRBJ1-1; possibly TRBD1 for D (5 bases). The CDR3 sequence is 15 residues long. V was pared by 4 bases and J by 1 base, with 14 bases between. Germline V gene sequence: CDR1 SGHDT, CDR2 YYEEEE. The CDR3 loop is CASSTPLGTNTEAFF. CDR3 coding DNA: TGTGCCAGCAGCACGCCCTTGGGGACGAACACTGAAGCTTTCTTT.

This clone was seen only once. V is TRBV28 and J is TRBJ1-2; tentative D call: TRBD1 (6 bases). V lost 1 base and J 6 bases, leaving 18 bases between the germline ends. Germline lookup yields CDR1 MDHEN and CDR2 SYDVKM. The CDR3 spans 16 residues. For the CDR3, the DNA is TGTGCCAGCAGTTTATCGGGGGCAGGTCGCGGAAATGGCTACACCTTC. This translates into CASSLSGAGRGNGYTF.

For the CDR3, the DNA is TGTGCCAGCAGTGATGAGAGCGATCAGCCCCAGCATTTT. Translation: CASSDESDQPQHF. This chain joins TRBV2 and TRBJ1-5; D is uncertain. Germline CDR1 reads SNHLY; CDR2 reads FYNNEI. CDR3 length equals 13 residues. Trimming pared 3 bases from V and 5 bases from J, leaving 8 bases between.

The V and J genes are TRBV27 and TRBJ2-7; 8 bases agree with TRBD1. V lost 3 bases and J lost 3; bases outside the gene matches: 7. Germline V gives CDR1 MNHEY, CDR2 SMNVEV (reference sequence). This CDR3 is built from 15 residues. The CDR3, as DNA: TGTGCCAGCAGTTTGGGCCTTACAGGGGGCTACGAGCAGTACTTC. As protein: CASSLGLTGGYEQYF.

This clone was seen a few times. The chain is built from TRBV30 and TRBJ2-7; D gene ambiguous. The CDR3 is 11 residues long. Trimming removed 5 bases at V and 2 bases at J, with 7 bases between. CDR1 is GTSNPN, CDR2 SVGIG, per germline (reference sequence). CDR3 bases: TGTGCCTGGGTGGTCGCCTACGAGCAGTACTTC. Amino acids: CAWVVAYEQYF.

This clone was observed a handful of times. The V gene is TRBV19, the J gene TRBJ2-2, with D possibly matching TRBD2 (5 bases). This CDR3 has 14 residues. V shed 6 bases and J shed 3 bases, with 11 bases lying between them. Per germline, CDR1 LNHDA and CDR2 SQIVND (reference sequence). For the CDR3, the DNA is TGTGCCAGTAGGAGGGTTCCGGACACCGGGGAGCTGTTTTTT. This encodes CASRRVPDTGELFF.

This clone was counted between two and nine times. The J gene is TRBJ2-7, the V gene TRBV28, with D possibly matching TRBD1 (5 bases). This CDR3 has 13 residues. V lost 3 bases, J lost 2 bases, and 8 bases lay in between. Germline CDR1 reads MDHEN; CDR2 reads SYDVKM. The CDR3: CASSFRDPYEQYF. The CDR3 nucleotides read TGTGCCAGCAGTTTCAGGGATCCCTACGAGCAGTACTTC. The complete variable domain, with remaining parts taken from reference TRBV28 and TRBJ2-7, reads DVKVTQSSRYLVKRTGEKVFLECVQDMDHENMFWYRQDPGLGLRLIYFSYDVKMKEKGDIPEGYSVSREKKERFSLILESASTNQTSMYLCASSFRDPYEQYFGPGTRLTVT.